This T cell receptor beta chain came from a study of CD8 T cells in ankylosing spondylitis (dated by TCRdb to the late 2010s). With respect to the entire study: T cell receptor beta repertoires were profiled in healthy donors and ankylosing spondylitis patients so that disease-linked TCR variants could be found. In total, the full study cohort was made up of 108 healthy donors and 25 ankylosing spondylitis patients. Samples of peripheral blood were taken, and for ankylosing spondylitis patients, synovial fluid was collected as well.

Many counts were recorded for this clonotype. The target of this receptor is not known. Within one base of it there is no much larger clone, and no base qualities were kept. The CDR1 and CDR2 encoded by the germline V gene are SGHVS and FNYEAQ. From the cysteine through the phenylalanine, the CDR3 covers 15 amino acids. Left in the record is the CDR3 DNA by itself, 45 bases read in frame from the first base. Relative to germline, V is 5 bases shorter and J is 7 bases shorter, with 17 bases between their ends. Sequencer: Illumina HiSeq 2500. Quantitative 5'-RACE with molecular barcodes was the method used to prepare the TCR beta libraries. In the source study's methods: A new computational method, built on a probabilistic model of VDJ rearrangement, was used to identify disease-linked TCR variants. The raw public data were reprocessed by TCRdb itself: fastp quality trimming at Q25, MiXCR clonotype calling, in-frame beta chains only. Each record represents a unique CDR3 protein, reported with the most common genes and DNA among its rows. For this entry, the V and J calls and clone size follow TCRdb and not the study's own pipeline. For this sample the table gives roughly 97,000 distinct CDR3 sequences, of which about 8.3% were detected only once. The ten largest clonotypes hold nearly 10% of the sample.

What the research found in general, with its limitations: Some TCR beta motif variants had previously been reported in synovial fluid and blood of reactive arthritis patients, which suggested common disease-initiation mechanisms. According to the report, matched synovial fluid samples from ankylosing spondylitis patients were significantly enriched for the disease-linked clones. In peripheral blood, the disease-linked clones were found at relatively low frequencies and had a CD8+ phenotype. Blood from ankylosing spondylitis patients appeared to be characterized by a TCR beta motif made up of seven or eight highly homologous amino acid variants.

The sequence joins TRBV7-6 to TRBJ1-4; a tentative D match to TRBD1 spans 6 bases. The material sequenced was blood, either unsorted or a sorted T cell fraction (not recorded which). This clonotype was sampled from a male donor with ankylosing spondylitis or in good health (not recorded which). The CDR3 amino acid sequence is: CASSKRGGGTEKLFF. The bases are TGTGCCAGCAGCAAACGTGGAGGGGGTACTGAAAAACTGTTTTTT. With the portions outside the CDR3 filled from the reference TRBV7-6 and TRBJ1-4 genes, the complete variable region becomes GAGVSQSPRYKVTKRGQDVALRCDPISGHVSLYWYRQALGQGPEFLTYFNYEAQQDKSGLPNDRFSAERPEGSISTLTIQRTEQRDSAMYRCASSKRGGGTEKLFFGSGTQLSVL.